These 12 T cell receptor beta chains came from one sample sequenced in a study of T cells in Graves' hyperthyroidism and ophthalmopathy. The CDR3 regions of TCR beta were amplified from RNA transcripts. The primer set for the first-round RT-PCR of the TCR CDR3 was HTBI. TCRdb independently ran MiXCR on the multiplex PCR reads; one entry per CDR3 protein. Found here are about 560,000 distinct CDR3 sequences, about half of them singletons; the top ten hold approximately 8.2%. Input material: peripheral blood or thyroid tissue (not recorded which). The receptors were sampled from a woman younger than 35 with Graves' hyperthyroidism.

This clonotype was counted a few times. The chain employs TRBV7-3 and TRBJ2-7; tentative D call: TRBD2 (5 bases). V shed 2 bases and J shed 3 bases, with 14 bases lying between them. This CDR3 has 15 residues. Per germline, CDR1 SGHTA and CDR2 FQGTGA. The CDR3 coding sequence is TGTGCCAGCAGCTTATCCGGCGGGTCCGGCTACGAGCAGTACTTC. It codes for CASSLSGGSGYEQYF.

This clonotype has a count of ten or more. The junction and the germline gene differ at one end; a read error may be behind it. DNA of the CDR3: TGTGCCAGCAGCTTAGTTACGAACTCTGGCTACACCTTC. Protein: CASSLVTNSGYTF. The gene calls are TRBV7-9 and TRBJ1-2; D remains unclear. Germline V gene data show CDR1 as SEHNR and CDR2 as FQNEAQ (reference sequence). The CDR3 sequence is 13 residues long. Combining the CDR3 with reference TRBV7-9 and TRBJ1-2 gives the whole variable domain DTGVSQNPRHKITKRGQNVTFRCDPISEHNRLYWYRQTLGQGPEFLTYFQNEAQLEKSRLLSDRFSAERPKGSFSTLEIQRTEQGDSAMYLCASSLVTNSGYTFGSGTRLTVV.

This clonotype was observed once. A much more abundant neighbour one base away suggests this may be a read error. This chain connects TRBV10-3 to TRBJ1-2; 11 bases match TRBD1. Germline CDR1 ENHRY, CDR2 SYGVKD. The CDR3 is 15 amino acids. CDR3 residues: CASSDPGQGAYDYTF. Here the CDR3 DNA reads TGTGCCAGCAGTGACCCTGGACAGGGGGCCTATGACTACACCTTC.

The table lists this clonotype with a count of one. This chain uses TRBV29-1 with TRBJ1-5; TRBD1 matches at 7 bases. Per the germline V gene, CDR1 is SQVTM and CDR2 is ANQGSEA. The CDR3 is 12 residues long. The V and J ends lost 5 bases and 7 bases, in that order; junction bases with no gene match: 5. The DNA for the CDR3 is TGCAGCGTTCTCTCCAGGGGGCAGCCCCAGCATTTT. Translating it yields CSVLSRGQPQHF.

CDR3 sequence: CASSVATYEQYF. In DNA, the CDR3 is TGTGCCAGCTCCGTGGCCACCTACGAGCAGTACTTC. The chain carries TRBV7-8 and TRBJ2-7; no reliable D call. The CDR3 runs to 12 residues. Germline values: CDR1 SGHVS, CDR2 FQNEAQ. V lost 8 bases to trimming and J lost 2 bases, with 10 bases between them.

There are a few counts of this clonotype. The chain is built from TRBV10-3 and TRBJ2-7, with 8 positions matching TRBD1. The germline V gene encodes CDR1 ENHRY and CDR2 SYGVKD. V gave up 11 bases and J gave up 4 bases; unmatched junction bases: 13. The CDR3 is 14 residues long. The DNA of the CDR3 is TGTGCCCCCCAGGGGGCAGACAACCTGTACGAGCAGTACTTC. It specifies CAPQGADNLYEQYF.

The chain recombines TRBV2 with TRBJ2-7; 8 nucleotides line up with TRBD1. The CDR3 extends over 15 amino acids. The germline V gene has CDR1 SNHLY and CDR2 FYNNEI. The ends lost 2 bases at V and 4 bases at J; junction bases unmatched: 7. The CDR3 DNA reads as TGTGCCAGCAGTGAAACCCGGACAGGGACGTACGAGCAGTACTTC. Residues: CASSETRTGTYEQYF.

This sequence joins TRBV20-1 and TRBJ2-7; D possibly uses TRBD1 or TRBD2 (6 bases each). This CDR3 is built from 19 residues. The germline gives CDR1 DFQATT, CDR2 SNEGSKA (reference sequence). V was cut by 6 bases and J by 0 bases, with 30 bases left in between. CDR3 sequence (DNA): TGCAGTGCACTCCGACCGGCACGGGGGCCGGAAACCAGCTCCTACGAGCAGTACTTC. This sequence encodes CSALRPARGPETSSYEQYF.

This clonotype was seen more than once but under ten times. Written as DNA, the CDR3 is TGCAGTGCTAGAGGGACAGGGGTTTCCTATAATTCACCCCTCCACTTT. Translating it yields CSARGTGVSYNSPLHF. The chain is built from TRBV20-1 and TRBJ1-6, with TRBD1 identical over 9 bases. V was clipped by 1 base and J by 1 base; unmatched bases: 2. In germline, CDR1 is DFQATT, CDR2 SNEGSKA (reference sequence). The CDR3 consists of 16 residues.

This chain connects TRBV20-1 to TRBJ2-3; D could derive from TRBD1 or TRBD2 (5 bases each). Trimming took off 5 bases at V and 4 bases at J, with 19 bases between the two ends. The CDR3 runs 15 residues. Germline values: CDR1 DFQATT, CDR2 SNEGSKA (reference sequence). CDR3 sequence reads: CSAGVPSTGPDTQYF. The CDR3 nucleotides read TGCAGTGCTGGAGTACCTAGCACGGGGCCAGATACGCAGTATTTT.

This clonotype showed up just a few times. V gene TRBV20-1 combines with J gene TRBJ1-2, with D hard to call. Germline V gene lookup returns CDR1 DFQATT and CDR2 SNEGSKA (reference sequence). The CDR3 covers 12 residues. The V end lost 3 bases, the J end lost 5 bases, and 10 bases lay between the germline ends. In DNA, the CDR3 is TGCAGTGCTAGTCGGCAGGCGTATGGCTACACCTTC. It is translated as CSASRQAYGYTF.

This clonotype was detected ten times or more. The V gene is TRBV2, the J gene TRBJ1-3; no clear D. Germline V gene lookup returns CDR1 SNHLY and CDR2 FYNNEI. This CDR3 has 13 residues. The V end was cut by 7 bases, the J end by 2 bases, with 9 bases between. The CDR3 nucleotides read TGTGCCAGCATGGGAGGCCCTGGAAACACCATATATTTT. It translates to CASMGGPGNTIYF. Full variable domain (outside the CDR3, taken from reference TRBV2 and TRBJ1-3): EPEVTQTPSHQVTQMGQEVILRCVPISNHLYFYWYRQILGQKVEFLVSFYNNEISEKSEIFDDQFSVERPDGSNFTLKIRSTKLEDSAMYFCASMGGPGNTIYFGEGSWLTVV.